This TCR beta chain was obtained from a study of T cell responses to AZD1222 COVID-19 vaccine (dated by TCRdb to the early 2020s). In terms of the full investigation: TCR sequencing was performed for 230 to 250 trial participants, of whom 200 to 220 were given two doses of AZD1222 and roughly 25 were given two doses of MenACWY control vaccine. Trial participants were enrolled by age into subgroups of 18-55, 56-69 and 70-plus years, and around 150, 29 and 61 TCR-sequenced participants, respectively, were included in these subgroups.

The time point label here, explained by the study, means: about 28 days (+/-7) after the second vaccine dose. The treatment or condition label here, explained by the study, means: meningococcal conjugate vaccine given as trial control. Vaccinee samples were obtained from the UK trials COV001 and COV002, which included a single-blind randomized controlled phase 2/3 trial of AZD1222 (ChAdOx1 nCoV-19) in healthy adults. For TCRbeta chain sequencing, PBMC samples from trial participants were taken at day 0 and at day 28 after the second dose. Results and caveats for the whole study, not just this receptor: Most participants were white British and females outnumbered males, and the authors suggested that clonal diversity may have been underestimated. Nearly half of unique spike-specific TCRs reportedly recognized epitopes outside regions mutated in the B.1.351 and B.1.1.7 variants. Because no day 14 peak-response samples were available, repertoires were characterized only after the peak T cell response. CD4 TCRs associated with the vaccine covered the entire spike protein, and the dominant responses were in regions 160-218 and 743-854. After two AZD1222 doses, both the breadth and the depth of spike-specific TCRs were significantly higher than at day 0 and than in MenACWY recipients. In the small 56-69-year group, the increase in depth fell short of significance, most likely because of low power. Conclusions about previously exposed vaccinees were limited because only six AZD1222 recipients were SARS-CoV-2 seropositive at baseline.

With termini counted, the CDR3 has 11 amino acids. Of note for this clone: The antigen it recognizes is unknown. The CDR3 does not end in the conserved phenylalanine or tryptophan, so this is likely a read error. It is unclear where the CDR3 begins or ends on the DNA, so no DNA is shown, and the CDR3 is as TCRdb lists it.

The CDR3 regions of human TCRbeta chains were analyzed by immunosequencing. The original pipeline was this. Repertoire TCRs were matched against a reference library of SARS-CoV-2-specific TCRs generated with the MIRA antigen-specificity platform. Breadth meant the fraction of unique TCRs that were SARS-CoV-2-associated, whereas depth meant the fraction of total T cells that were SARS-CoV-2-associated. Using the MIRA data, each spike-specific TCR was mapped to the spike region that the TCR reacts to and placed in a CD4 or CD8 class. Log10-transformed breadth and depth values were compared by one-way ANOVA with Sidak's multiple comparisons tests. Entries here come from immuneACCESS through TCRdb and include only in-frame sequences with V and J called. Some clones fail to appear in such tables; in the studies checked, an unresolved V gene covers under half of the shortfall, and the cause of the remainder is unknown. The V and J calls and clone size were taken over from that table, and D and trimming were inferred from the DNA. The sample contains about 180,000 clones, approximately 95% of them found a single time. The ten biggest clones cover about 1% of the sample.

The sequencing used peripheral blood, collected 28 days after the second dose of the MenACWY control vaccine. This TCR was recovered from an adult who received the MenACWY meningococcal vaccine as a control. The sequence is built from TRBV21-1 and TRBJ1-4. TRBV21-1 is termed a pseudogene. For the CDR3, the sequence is CASSKTPGTGE.